This TCR beta chain came from a study of human T cells and chemical hapten exposure. This CDR3 is 16 amino acids long. Trimming took 0 bases from V and 0 from J, leaving 11 bases between them. Germline lookup yields CDR1 SGDLS and CDR2 YYNGEE. This clonotype was counted between two and nine times. Time point noted: patch test 2, 6 weeks after DPC sensitization. Treatment described: therapeutic diphenylcyclopropenone sensitization with weekly scalp DPC. From the RACE reads, TCRdb called clonotypes with MiXCR, one entry per CDR3 protein. Of 120,000 to 150,000 distinct CDR3 sequences listed, around 11% are singletons.

The chain is built from TRBV9 and TRBJ2-3, with D unclear. Sequences were derived from whole blood, sampled in connection with sensitization to the hapten diphenylcyclopropenone (DPC). This receptor was identified in a woman aged 45-59 years with alopecia areata. Some clones in this sample may be carry-over from other donors' samples. Here the CDR3 reads CASSVGRKGSTDTQYF. CDR3 nucleotides: TGTGCCAGCAGCGTAGGGAGAAAAGGTAGCACAGATACGCAGTATTTT.